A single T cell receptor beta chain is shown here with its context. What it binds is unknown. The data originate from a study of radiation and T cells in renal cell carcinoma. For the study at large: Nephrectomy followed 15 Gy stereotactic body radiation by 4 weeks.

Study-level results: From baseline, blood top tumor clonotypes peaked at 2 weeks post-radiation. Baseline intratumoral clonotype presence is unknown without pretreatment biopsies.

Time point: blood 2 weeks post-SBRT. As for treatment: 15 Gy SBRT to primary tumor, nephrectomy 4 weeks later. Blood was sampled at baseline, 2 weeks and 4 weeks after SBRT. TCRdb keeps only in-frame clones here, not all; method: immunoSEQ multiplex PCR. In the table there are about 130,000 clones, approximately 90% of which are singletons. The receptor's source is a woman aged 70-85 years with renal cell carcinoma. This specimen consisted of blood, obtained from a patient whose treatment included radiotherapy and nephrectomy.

CDR3 in amino acids: CASSLVGSEGANVLTF. For the CDR3, the DNA is TGTGCCAGCAGCCTAGTGGGGTCGGAAGGGGCCAACGTCCTGACTTTC. The rearrangement uses TRBV27 and TRBJ2-6, with D hard to call. CDR1 is MNHEY, CDR2 SMNVEV, per germline (reference sequence). V shed 6 bases and J shed 4 bases, with 16 bases lying between them. The CDR3 loop spans 16 amino acids. The whole variable domain, remainder taken from reference TRBV27 and TRBJ2-6, is EAQVTQNPRYLITVTGKKLTVTCSQNMNHEYMSWYRQDPGLGLRQIYYSMNVEVTDKGDVPEGYKVSRKEKRNFPLILESPSPNQTSLYFCASSLVGSEGANVLTFGAGSRLTVL.